One TCR beta chain is described in this entry. Reverse transcription of roughly 0.45 to 1 ug RNA used random hexamers. The method of amplification for TCR beta CDR3 was immunoSEQ multiplex PCR, covering 54 Vbeta and 13 Jbeta. TCRdb independently ran MiXCR on the immunoSEQ multiplex PCR reads; one entry per CDR3 protein. Altogether 250,000 to 300,000 distinct CDR3 sequences are present, 70% to 90% being singletons, with the ten largest covering over 0.1%. Germline V gene sequence: CDR1 SGHAT, CDR2 FQNNGV. The CDR3 runs 15 residues. Trimming removed 2 bases from V and 3 bases from J; junction bases left unmatched: 7. This specimen belongs to a study of CD8 T cells in Susac syndrome. Sequencing of TCR beta covered CD8+ and CD4+ T cells obtained from blood. Those who served as multiple sclerosis controls were treatment-naive patients with stable or active relapsing-remitting disease.

The chain couples TRBV11-2 to TRBJ2-7; 7 bases are shared with TRBD1. Sequencing was carried out using CD8+ T cells from PBMCs. This receptor was obtained from a human donor with multiple sclerosis. The CDR3 spells CASSLSGTAFYEQYF. As DNA, the CDR3 is TGTGCCAGCAGCTTATCCGGGACAGCCTTCTACGAGCAGTACTTC.